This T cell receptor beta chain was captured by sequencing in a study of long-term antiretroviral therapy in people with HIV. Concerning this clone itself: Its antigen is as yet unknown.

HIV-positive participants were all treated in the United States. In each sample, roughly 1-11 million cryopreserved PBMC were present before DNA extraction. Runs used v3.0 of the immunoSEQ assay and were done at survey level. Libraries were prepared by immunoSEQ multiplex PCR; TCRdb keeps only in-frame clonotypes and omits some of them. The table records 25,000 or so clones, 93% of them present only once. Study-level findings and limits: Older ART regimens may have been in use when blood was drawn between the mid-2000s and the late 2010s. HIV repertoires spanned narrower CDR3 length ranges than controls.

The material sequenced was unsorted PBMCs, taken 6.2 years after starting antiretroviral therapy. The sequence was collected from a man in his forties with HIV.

The CDR3 region has the DNA TGCGCCAGCAGCGTGGACAGTACGGACTCTGGAAACACCATATATTTT. Protein: CASSVDSTDSGNTIYF. The V gene is TRBV5-1, the J gene TRBJ1-3, with D possibly TRBD1 on 6 matching bases. The length of the CDR3 is 16 residues. The V gene's germline CDR1 is SGHRS and CDR2 YFSETQ. Deletions cut 4 bases from V and 0 bases from J, with 14 bases between.